These 22 T cell receptor beta chains were all obtained from the same sample, sequenced in a study of cytomegalovirus exposure and HLA in healthy donors (dated by TCRdb to between 2016 and 2019). The library was made by the immunoSEQ multiplex PCR assay. The multiplex PCR relied on a mix of 60 forward primers for TCR Vbeta segments and 13 reverse primers for TCR Jbeta segments. What TCRdb holds here is the immuneACCESS table cut down to in-frame rearrangements. Part of the clones is not present; checked against another copy, under half of the missing clones reflect an unresolved V gene, and the others are unexplained. The sample contains some 150,000 clones, over 60% of them found a single time. The ten largest account for 6.8% of the sample. Sequencing was carried out using PBMCs. These receptors were obtained from a man aged 35-49 years in good health and CMV-seropositive.

The rearrangement uses TRBV28 and TRBJ2-1; possible D gene TRBD1, 7 bases. The V end was cut by 5 bases, the J end by 9 bases, with 20 bases between. The germline gives CDR1 MDHEN, CDR2 SYDVKM. CDR3 length: 15 amino acids. DNA for the CDR3: TGTGCCAGCAGTACCCCGGAGGGGGCTAGGGGTGAGCAGTTCTTC. Translating gives CASSTPEGARGEQFF.

The chain recombines TRBV6-5 with TRBJ2-1; D is uncertain. The germline V gene encodes CDR1 MNHEY and CDR2 SVGAGI. This CDR3 has 16 residues. With 0 bases removed from V and 7 bases from J, the gap between germline ends came to 16 bases. For the CDR3, the DNA is TGTGCCAGCAGTTACTCGAATGGCCCGAGGTCGAATGAGCAGTTCTTC. It encodes CASSYSNGPRSNEQFF.

This chain connects TRBV6-4 to TRBJ2-7, with a possible D match to TRBD2 (5 bases). The CDR3 is made up of 15 amino acids. Trimming removed 3 bases at V and 5 bases at J, with 17 bases between. Germline V gene data show CDR1 as MRHNA and CDR2 as SNTAGT. In DNA, the CDR3 is TGTGCCAGCAGTGAGCACCCGGGGTGGAAACACGAGCAGTACTTC. This codes for CASSEHPGWKHEQYF.

This chain joins TRBV6-5 and TRBJ1-2; D is uncertain. This CDR3 region has 16 residues. Per germline, CDR1 MNHEY and CDR2 SVGAGI. The V end was cut by 2 bases, the J end by 1 base, with 14 bases between. Here the CDR3 reads CASSYLRVSINYGYTF. CDR3 sequence (DNA): TGTGCCAGCAGTTACCTGAGGGTCTCGATTAACTATGGCTACACCTTC.

The gene calls are TRBV7-2 and TRBJ1-2; 9 bases agree with TRBD1. V lost 5 bases, J lost 6 bases, and 10 bases stayed unmatched. CDR3 length: 15 amino acids. The germline gives CDR1 SGHTA, CDR2 FQGNSA. The CDR3 nucleotides read TGTGCCAGCAGCCCGGACAGGGGAAATTTCAATGGCTACACCTTC. This gives the protein CASSPDRGNFNGYTF. The entire variable domain, with the rest obtained from reference TRBV7-2 and TRBJ1-2, is as follows: GAGVSQSPSNKVTEKGKDVELRCDPISGHTALYWYRQSLGQGLEFLIYFQGNSAPDKSGLPSDRFSAERTGGSVSTLTIQRTQQEDSAVYLCASSPDRGNFNGYTFGSGTRLTVV.

The gene calls are TRBV28 and TRBJ1-5; 7 positions agree with TRBD1. CDR3 size: 14 residues. The germline CDR1 and CDR2 sequences are MDHEN and SYDVKM. V lost 5 bases and J lost 1; bases outside the gene matches: 2. The CDR3 is CASSLRGSNQPQHF. CDR3 sequence (DNA): TGTGCCAGCAGTCTCAGGGGGAGCAATCAGCCCCAGCATTTT. The whole variable domain, filled in from reference TRBV28 and TRBJ1-5, reads DVKVTQSSRYLVKRTGEKVFLECVQDMDHENMFWYRQDPGLGLRLIYFSYDVKMKEKGDIPEGYSVSREKKERFSLILESASTNQTSMYLCASSLRGSNQPQHFGDGTRLSIL.

J is TRBJ2-2 and V is TRBV19; no clear D. The closer fit of TRBJ1-3 to the DNA end suggests the J call may be wrong. The germline V gene has CDR1 LNHDA and CDR2 SQIVND (reference sequence). The CDR3 runs 14 residues. CDR3 sequence: CASFGVEGGNTIYF. As DNA, the CDR3 is TGTGCCAGTTTTGGGGTCGAGGGTGGAAACACCATATATTTT.

This clone was detected only a few times. This CDR3 is also generated by other DNA sequences in the sample. The V gene is TRBV18, the J gene TRBJ2-7, with a tentative D call TRBD2 (6 bases). CDR3 length equals 13 residues. Germline V gene data show CDR1 as KGHSH and CDR2 as LQKENI. V gave up 3 bases and J gave up 2 bases, with 8 bases separating them. Written as DNA, the CDR3 is TGTGCCAGCTCACCCCGGGAGACCTACGAGCAGTACTTC. Translation: CASSPRETYEQYF.

This clone was seen a few times. This chain links TRBV4-3 with TRBJ1-1; tentatively, D is TRBD1 (6 bases). CDR1 and CDR2 (germline): LGHNA, YSLEER. The CDR3 has 15 residues. Trimming removed 2 bases at V and 5 bases at J, with 15 bases between. For the CDR3, the DNA is TGCGCCAGCAGCCAATATGCAGGGGATGGGACTGAAGCTTTCTTT. Its translation is CASSQYAGDGTEAFF.

Turning to this clone: A much larger clone is a single base away; this may be a read error. The chain couples TRBV19 to TRBJ2-5, with TRBD1 identical over 7 bases. The J call is in doubt because the DNA end fits TRBJ2-7 better. CDR1 is LNHDA and CDR2 is SQIVND in the germline V gene (reference sequence). The CDR3 loop spans 15 amino acids. This chain's CDR3 is CASSMPRTGYYEQYF. The CDR3 nucleotides read TGTGCCAGTAGTATGCCCCGGACAGGATACTACGAGCAGTACTTC.

The chain links TRBV2 to TRBJ1-2, with TRBD1 matching over 7 bases. The trim removed 5 bases at V and 4 bases at J, leaving 13 bases unmatched. Germline assignment: CDR1 SNHLY and CDR2 FYNNEI. CDR3 size: 16 residues. CDR3 sequence: CASSPQGVAISYGYTF. For the CDR3, the DNA is TGTGCCAGCAGTCCTCAGGGGGTGGCCATTTCCTATGGCTACACCTTC.

This clone appeared once. This chain links TRBV5-1 with TRBJ2-7, with TRBD1 as a possible D gene (6 bases). This CDR3 comprises 17 residues. V was trimmed by 1 base and J by 2 bases, leaving 19 bases between them. Germline V CDR1 and CDR2: SGHRS, YFSETQ. The DNA of the CDR3 is TGCGCCAGCAGCTTGTACGGGGCAGGGGCATCAACCTACGAGCAGTACTTC. Translating gives CASSLYGAGASTYEQYF.

This clone was seen a single time. This chain joins TRBV4-3 and TRBJ2-1, with D perhaps TRBD2 (6 bases). The germline V gene encodes CDR1 LGHNA and CDR2 YSLEER. V lost 4 bases and J lost 4, with 11 bases in between. The CDR3 loop spans 14 amino acids. CDR3 amino acids: CASSPGLSYNEQFF. CDR3 nucleotides: TGCGCCAGCAGCCCGGGACTGTCGTACAATGAGCAGTTCTTC.

The chain joins TRBV7-2 to TRBJ2-1; 11 bases fit TRBD2. The CDR3 runs to 18 residues. CDR1 SGHTA and CDR2 FQGNSA come from the germline V gene. V gave up 1 base and J gave up 6 bases; unmatched junction bases: 11. CDR3 residues: CASSLEVAGGSWFNEQFF. The CDR3 DNA reads TGTGCCAGCAGCTTAGAGGTAGCGGGGGGGTCCTGGTTCAATGAGCAGTTCTTC.

This clone has only one observation. This chain links TRBV11-2 with TRBJ2-4; 9 nucleotides line up with TRBD1. Germline V gene lookup returns CDR1 SGHAT and CDR2 FQNNGV. The CDR3 sequence is 17 residues long. V shed 3 bases, J shed 2 bases, and the junction held 8 bases outside the gene matches. For the CDR3, the DNA is TGTGCCAGCAGCTTGGACAGGGGCCGGGGGCCCAAAAACATTCAGTACTTC. This sequence encodes CASSLDRGRGPKNIQYF.

This chain uses TRBV30 with TRBJ2-7, with TRBD2 as a possible D gene (6 bases). This CDR3 has 13 amino acids. V dropped 2 bases and J dropped 4 bases, with 12 bases sitting between them. CDR1 and CDR2 from the germline V gene are GTSNPN and SVGIG (reference sequence). CDR3 in DNA: TGTGCCTGGAGTTCCGGGACTGTATACGAGCAGTACTTC. Its translation is CAWSSGTVYEQYF.

CDR3 coding DNA: TGTGCCAGCAGTGATACAGGGTTAGCTAATGAAAAACTGTTTTTT. This translates into CASSDTGLANEKLFF. The chain carries TRBV6-1 and TRBJ1-4; TRBD1 might be the D (6 bases). This CDR3 is 15 amino acids long. Germline assignment: CDR1 MNHNS and CDR2 SASEGT. V was pared by 3 bases and J by 3 bases, with 11 bases between.

This rearrangement joins TRBV5-1 to TRBJ2-7; no reliable D call. The CDR3 loop spans 12 amino acids. The germline gives CDR1 SGHRS, CDR2 YFSETQ. Trimming pared 0 bases from V and 5 bases from J, leaving 6 bases between. DNA for the CDR3: TGCGCCAGCAGCTTGGCCTCGGACGAGCAGTACTTC. It translates to CASSLASDEQYF.

This chain uses TRBV25-1 with TRBJ2-5; 8 bases map to TRBD1. Germline lookup yields CDR1 MGHDK and CDR2 SYGVNS. Trimming took 4 bases from V and 5 from J; bases not matched to a gene: 12. The CDR3 has 16 residues. The CDR3 nucleotides are TGTGCCAGCAGTGGTCACAGGGGGATTCGTAGGGAGACCCAGTACTTC. This gives the protein CASSGHRGIRRETQYF.

The chain links TRBV2 to TRBJ1-2; 7 bases align to TRBD1. V lost 4 bases, J lost 7 bases, and 9 bases stayed unmatched. This CDR3 region has 14 residues. Germline CDR1 reads SNHLY; CDR2 reads FYNNEI. The CDR3 sequence is CASSGKTGLGGYTF. In nucleotides, the CDR3 is TGTGCCAGCAGTGGAAAGACAGGGTTAGGTGGCTACACCTTC.

V gene TRBV27 combines with J gene TRBJ2-7; 10 bases match TRBD1. Germline CDR1 reads MNHEY; CDR2 reads SMNVEV (reference sequence). The CDR3 contains 15 residues. J was trimmed by 3 bases and V by 5 bases; bases with no gene match: 7. The CDR3 loop reads CASSPIRDRGYEQYF. The CDR3 coding sequence is TGTGCCAGCAGTCCAATCCGGGACAGGGGCTACGAGCAGTACTTC.

The rearrangement joins TRBV7-8 to TRBJ1-2, with D possibly TRBD1 on 5 matching bases. This CDR3 contains 14 residues. V gave up 3 bases and J gave up 8 bases, with 16 bases separating them. Germline CDR1 and CDR2: SGHVS and FQNEAQ. In nucleotides, the CDR3 is TGTGCCAGCAGCTTGAGCGGGACCCCACAAGGCTACACCTTC. Protein product: CASSLSGTPQGYTF.